Listed below are T cell receptor beta chains from one sample, sequenced in a study of beta chain features in type 1 diabetes. Data came from immunoSEQ multiplex PCR; TCRdb stores just in-frame clones and leaves some out. The sample gives 300,000 to 350,000 clones, roughly 8.8% of which show up once; around 1% is in the top ten. Specimen: central memory CD4+ T cells from blood. The source of these receptors is a man aged 30-40 years with type 1 diabetes. Both conserved end residues are part of each CDR3. A D gene is named only where the DNA matches it firmly. The listing skips clone size in some rows; elsewhere it reads once, few, many or a size class.

cdr3_aa	cdr3_nt	v_call	j_call	clone_size	cdr3_length	d_call
CASSSGRQGGYNEQFF	TGTGCCAGCAGCTCCGGCCGACAGGGGGGCTACAATGAGCAGTTCTTC	TRBV7-9	TRBJ2-1	few	16	TRBD1
CASSLDVAGGETQYF	TGTGCCAGCAGCTTAGACGTAGCGGGGGGTGAGACCCAGTACTTC	TRBV7-8	TRBJ2-5	-	15	TRBD2
CASSKDGSSQPQHF	TGTGCCAGCAGCAAGGACGGGTCGTCTCAGCCCCAGCATTTT	TRBV5-4	TRBJ1-5	many	14	-
CASSPAAHASGGYTF	TGTGCCAGCTCACCAGCAGCTCACGCCTCCGGCGGCTACACCTTC	TRBV18	TRBJ1-2	few	15	-
CASSYSQQYNSPLHF	TGTGCCAGCAGTTACTCTCAACAGTATAATTCACCCCTCCACTTT	TRBV6-5	TRBJ1-6	-	15	-
CASSPVRDRDPEAFF	TGCGCCAGCAGCCCGGTCCGGGACAGGGATCCTGAAGCTTTCTTT	TRBV4-3	TRBJ1-1	-	15	TRBD1
CASTDGWAGTQPQHF	TGTGCCAGCACCGACGGGTGGGCAGGGACTCAGCCCCAGCATTTT	TRBV6-1	TRBJ1-5	-	15	-
CASSPDTNTGELFF	TGTGCCAGCAGCCCGGACACAAACACCGGGGAGCTGTTTTTT	TRBV5-4	TRBJ2-2	-	14	-
CASSVEIAPGTDTQYF	TGTGCCAGCAGCGTAGAAATAGCTCCGGGCACAGATACGCAGTATTTT	TRBV9	TRBJ2-3	few	16	-
CSAQDRVTEAFF	TGCAGCGCCCAAGACAGGGTAACCGAAGCTTTCTTT	TRBV29-1	TRBJ1-1	-	12	TRBD1
CASSFGQVDNSPLHF	TGTGCCAGCAGCTTCGGACAGGTGGATAATTCACCCCTCCACTTT	TRBV7-2	TRBJ1-6	-	15	TRBD1
CASSQEGNTIYF	TGTGCCAGCAGCCAAGAGGGAAACACCATATATTTT	TRBV14	TRBJ1-3	many	12	-
CASSNSNTEAFF	TGCGCCAGCAGTAACTCGAACACTGAAGCTTTCTTT	TRBV10-2	TRBJ1-1	-	12	-
CASSLQRGGQETQYF	TGTGCCAGCAGCTTACAGCGGGGGGGCCAAGAGACCCAGTACTTC	TRBV7-2	TRBJ2-5	-	15	TRBD2
CASSLGANNQPQHF	TGTGCCAGCAGTCTCGGAGCTAACAATCAGCCCCAGCATTTT	TRBV2	TRBJ1-5	-	14	-
CASDLQGLAFF	TGTGCCAGTGACCTACAGGGATTAGCTTTCTTT	TRBV19	TRBJ1-1	-	11	-
CAWNQGRGGYTF	TGTGCCTGGAACCAGGGAAGGGGTGGCTACACCTTC	TRBV30	TRBJ1-2	few	12	-
CASRETNRYTDTQYF	TGTGCCAGCAGAGAAACCAACAGGTACACAGATACGCAGTATTTT	TRBV28	TRBJ2-3	-	15	-
CAISVSKDGIPSNYGYTF	TGTGCCATCAGTGTTTCTAAGGACGGAATCCCTTCAAACTATGGCTACACCTTC	TRBV10-3	TRBJ1-2	-	18	-
CASSFGAVKVQYF	TGTGCCAGCAGTTTTGGGGCGGTGAAGGTCCAGTACTTC	TRBV28	TRBJ2-4	-	13	-
CASSEQGRNTEAFF	TGTGCCAGCAGCGAACAGGGCAGGAATACTGAAGCTTTCTTT	TRBV6-5	TRBJ1-1	few	14	-
CASSNGRLQETQYF	TGTGCCAGCAGCAATGGACGGCTCCAAGAGACCCAGTACTTC	TRBV7-2	TRBJ2-5	-	14	-
CASTSVGQQETQYF	TGTGCCAGCACCTCCGTAGGCCAGCAAGAGACCCAGTACTTC	TRBV11-2	TRBJ2-5	-	14	-
CASRGQSDFYEQYF	TGTGCCAGTAGGGGACAGTCTGACTTCTACGAGCAGTACTTC	TRBV19	TRBJ2-7	few	14	TRBD1
CASRPGTGYEQYF	TGTGCCAGCAGGCCCGGGACAGGCTACGAGCAGTACTTC	TRBV6-5	TRBJ2-7	-	13	TRBD1
CASSPGGSYGYTF	TGTGCCAGCTCACCAGGGGGTAGCTATGGCTACACCTTC	TRBV18	TRBJ1-2	-	13	-
CASSELLIETQYF	TGTGCCAGCAGCGAACTCCTAATTGAGACCCAGTACTTC	TRBV7-9	TRBJ2-5	-	13	-
CASSLARGVQETQYF	TGTGCCAGCAGCTTAGCGAGGGGAGTCCAAGAGACCCAGTACTTC	TRBV7-8	TRBJ2-5	few	15	-
CASSPGRGTGGWSAFF	TGTGCCAGCAGCCCCGGACGGGGAACCGGAGGTTGGTCAGCTTTCTTT	TRBV7-2	TRBJ1-1	-	16	-
CASSFLGQGSAGELFF	TGTGCCAGCAGCTTCCTGGGACAGGGGTCGGCCGGGGAGCTGTTTTTT	TRBV7-2	TRBJ2-2	few	16	TRBD1
CATRDRTGNTIYF	TGTGCCACACGGGACAGAACCGGAAACACCATATATTTT	TRBV30	TRBJ1-3	-	13	TRBD1